This is a list of T cell receptor beta chains from one sample in a study of control samples from healthy donors and cancer patients. The method was immunoSEQ multiplex PCR; TCRdb's version includes in-frame clones alone and lacks a portion of them. The sample yields 50,000 to 70,000 clones, 90% to 97% seen once. The specimen was blood. Source of these receptors: a woman between 18 and 29 years old in good health. The CDR3 runs from the conserved cysteine through the conserved F or W. Fields, in order: clone size, D gene, J gene, V gene, CDR3 protein, CDR3 DNA. A D gene is named only where the DNA matches it firmly. Only some rows state a clone size, as once, few, many or a class for expanded clones.

-	-	TRBJ2-7	TRBV7-2	CASSLISDYYEQYF	TGTGCCAGCAGCTTAATTTCCGACTACTACGAGCAGTACTTC
-	-	TRBJ1-1	TRBV5-5	CASSFGADLNTEAFF	TGTGCCAGCAGCTTCGGCGCAGACTTGAACACTGAAGCTTTCTTT
-	-	TRBJ2-5	TRBV7-9	CASSLLGEGVETQYF	TGTGCCAGCAGCTTACTGGGGGAAGGGGTGGAGACCCAGTACTTC
-	-	TRBJ1-1	TRBV28	CASSLWGKAFF	TGTGCCAGCAGTTTATGGGGTAAGGCTTTCTTT
-	-	TRBJ2-5	TRBV4-1	CASSQTNSQETQYF	TGCGCCAGCAGCCAAACGAACAGCCAAGAGACCCAGTACTTC
-	TRBD1	TRBJ2-1	TRBV6-1	CASSEAGTGLFQFF	TGTGCCAGCAGTGAAGCAGGGACAGGCCTTTTCCAGTTCTTC
-	TRBD1	TRBJ2-7	TRBV27	CASRGFTGESYEQYF	TGTGCCAGCCGAGGGTTTACAGGGGAATCCTACGAGCAGTACTTC
-	-	TRBJ1-1	TRBV5-1	CASARGDMNTEAFF	TGCGCCAGCGCGAGGGGAGACATGAACACTGAAGCTTTCTTT
-	-	TRBJ2-7	TRBV6-5	CASRDSEPYEQYF	TGTGCCAGCCGGGACTCAGAACCCTACGAGCAGTACTTC
-	TRBD1	TRBJ2-1	TRBV7-2	CASSEGTGFGREQFF	TGTGCCAGCAGTGAGGGGACAGGGTTTGGTAGGGAGCAGTTCTTC
-	-	TRBJ2-3	TRBV11-2	CASSDRIGGRRTDTQYF	TGTGCCAGCAGCGACAGAATTGGGGGGCGGCGCACAGATACGCAGTATTTT
-	TRBD1	TRBJ1-1	TRBV9	CASSVVQGKGHTEAFF	TGTGCCAGCAGCGTAGTACAGGGGAAGGGACACACTGAAGCTTTCTTT
-	-	TRBJ2-2	TRBV27	CASSLSAGELFF	TGTGCCAGCAGTTTATCCGCCGGGGAGCTGTTTTTT
-	TRBD1	TRBJ2-7	TRBV19	CASSMGTGTYEQYF	TGTGCCAGTAGTATGGGGACAGGGACCTACGAGCAGTACTTC
-	-	TRBJ1-2	TRBV6-2/TRBV6-3	CASSYLGRSYGYTF	TGTGCCAGCAGTTACCTTGGGCGCAGCTATGGCTACACCTTC
once	-	TRBJ2-5	TRBV2	CASSERAASRRKTQYF	TGTGCCAGCAGTGAAAGAGCGGCGTCGAGGAGGAAGACCCAGTACTTC
-	-	TRBJ1-2	TRBV6-5	CASSYQDSYGYTF	TGTGCCAGCAGTTACCAGGACAGCTATGGCTACACCTTC
-	-	TRBJ2-7	TRBV30	CAWSGSIYEQYF	TGTGCCTGGAGTGGCAGTATCTACGAGCAGTACTTC
-	-	TRBJ1-1	TRBV15	CATSRDRRMPEAFF	TGTGCCACCAGCAGAGATCGGAGGATGCCTGAAGCTTTCTTT
-	TRBD2	TRBJ2-2	TRBV5-1	CASTNGASGGPNTGELFF	TGCGCCAGCACCAATGGGGCTAGCGGGGGCCCGAACACCGGGGAGCTGTTTTTT
-	TRBD1	TRBJ2-7	TRBV11-2	CASRPDRVTYEQYF	TGTGCCAGCAGACCCGACAGGGTGACCTACGAGCAGTACTTC
-	-	TRBJ1-1	TRBV12-3/TRBV12-4	CASSLGPNTEAFF	TGTGCCAGCAGCCTGGGGCCCAACACTGAAGCTTTCTTT
-	-	TRBJ1-1	TRBV15	CATSKKGFWEAFF	TGTGCCACCAGCAAGAAGGGGTTTTGGGAAGCTTTCTTT
-	-	TRBJ2-7	TRBV5-8	CASTTPFRRLSYEQYF	TGTGCCAGCACCACCCCCTTCAGGAGACTCTCCTACGAGCAGTACTTC
-	TRBD2	TRBJ2-5	TRBV5-1	CASSLGRTRLQTETQYF	TGCGCCAGCAGCTTGGGAAGGACTAGGCTACAGACGGAGACCCAGTACTTC
-	-	TRBJ2-2	TRBV3-1/TRBV3-2	CASSPTGGPGELFF	TGTGCCAGCAGCCCGACAGGCGGTCCCGGGGAGCTGTTTTTT
-	-	TRBJ1-5	TRBV7-2	CASSPPNAYQPQHF	TGTGCCAGCAGCCCCCCAAATGCCTATCAGCCCCAGCATTTT
-	TRBD1	TRBJ2-5	TRBV30	CAWSANRGRLETQYF	TGTGCCTGGAGTGCCAACAGGGGGCGCCTGGAGACCCAGTACTTC
once	-	TRBJ1-2	TRBV4-1	CASRAGTIYGYTF	TGCGCCAGCAGGGCAGGCACAATCTATGGCTACACCTTC
-	-	TRBJ1-1	TRBV3-1/TRBV3-2	CASRRTKNTEAFF	TGTGCCAGCAGACGAACAAAGAACACTGAAGCTTTCTTT
-	-	TRBJ2-3	TRBV5-1	CASRHRHQEDTQYF	TGCGCCAGCAGACACAGGCACCAGGAAGATACGCAGTATTTT
-	TRBD2	TRBJ2-1	TRBV6-4	CASSDSVSSGGIGNEQFF	TGTGCCAGCAGTGACTCAGTATCTAGCGGGGGAATTGGCAATGAGCAGTTCTTC
-	-	TRBJ2-1	TRBV2	CASSEALGVAEYNEQFF	TGTGCCAGCAGTGAAGCGCTCGGAGTAGCCGAATACAATGAGCAGTTCTTC
few	TRBD1	TRBJ2-1	TRBV20-1	CSARTGTGKFF	TGCAGTGCTAGAACCGGGACAGGGAAGTTCTTC
once	-	TRBJ2-7	TRBV7-2	CASSLAHGHEQYF	TGTGCCAGCAGCTTAGCGCACGGGCACGAGCAGTACTTC
once	-	TRBJ1-3	TRBV4-1	CASSGHHGGTPFYSGNTIYF	TGCGCCAGCAGCGGACACCACGGTGGGACACCCTTTTACTCTGGAAACACCATATATTTT
-	TRBD1	TRBJ1-1	TRBV5-6	CASSLDRGVVNTEAFF	TGTGCCAGCAGCTTGGACAGGGGAGTCGTGAACACTGAAGCTTTCTTT
-	-	TRBJ2-7	TRBV15	CATSSSLAEQYF	TGTGCCACCAGCAGTTCACTAGCTGAGCAGTACTTC
few	-	TRBJ1-2	TRBV19	CASSIGDYGYTF	TGTGCCAGTAGTATAGGGGACTATGGCTACACCTTC
-	-	TRBJ2-3	TRBV12-3/TRBV12-4	CASRRSSTDTQYF	TGTGCCAGCAGGCGATCTAGCACAGATACGCAGTATTTT
-	TRBD1	TRBJ1-2	TRBV19	CASTIGGQGNGYTF	TGTGCCAGCACAATAGGGGGACAGGGAAATGGCTACACCTTC
-	-	TRBJ1-3	TRBV6-6	CASSYSFASSGNTIYF	TGTGCCAGCAGTTACTCGTTCGCTAGCTCTGGAAACACCATATATTTT
-	TRBD1	TRBJ1-1	TRBV2	CASSGQGGVTEAFF	TGTGCCAGCAGTGGACAGGGCGGTGTCACTGAAGCTTTCTTT
few	TRBD2	TRBJ2-1	TRBV4-1	CASSQVDMGLAVPEQFF	TGCGCCAGCAGCCAAGTCGATATGGGACTAGCGGTCCCGGAGCAGTTCTTC
-	TRBD1	TRBJ2-3	TRBV5-6	CASSLRTGGLDFAPDTQYF	TGTGCCAGCAGCTTAAGGACAGGGGGCTTGGACTTCGCACCGGATACGCAGTATTTT
-	-	TRBJ1-4	TRBV6-5	CATILGSNNEKLFF	TGTGCCACCATCCTTGGCAGCAATAATGAAAAACTGTTTTTT
-	TRBD1	TRBJ1-1	TRBV3-1/TRBV3-2	CASSLQGGTEAFF	TGTGCCAGCAGCCTCCAGGGGGGCACTGAAGCTTTCTTT
-	-	TRBJ1-2	TRBV28	CASSPPGGFGYTF	TGTGCCAGCAGTCCCCCGGGGGGATTCGGCTACACCTTC
-	TRBD1	TRBJ2-7	TRBV7-9	CASSLVRTGTYEQYF	TGTGCCAGCAGCTTAGTTCGGACAGGGACCTACGAGCAGTACTTC
-	-	TRBJ1-5	TRBV12-3/TRBV12-4	CASSPQNQPQHF	TGTGCCAGCAGTCCCCAAAATCAGCCCCAGCATTTT
-	TRBD1	TRBJ1-2	TRBV3-1/TRBV3-2	CASSQSTGQGYTF	TGTGCCAGCAGCCAATCGACAGGGCAGGGCTACACCTTC
-	-	TRBJ1-1	TRBV29-1	CSVGVREAFF	TGCAGCGTTGGAGTCAGGGAGGCTTTCTTT
-	-	TRBJ2-7	TRBV19	CASKDGLDYEQYF	TGTGCCAGTAAGGACGGCCTGGACTACGAGCAGTACTTC
-	-	TRBJ1-1	TRBV6-2/TRBV6-3	CASSSQYGDTEAFF	TGTGCCAGCAGTAGCCAATACGGGGACACTGAAGCTTTCTTT
-	-	TRBJ2-1	TRBV6-2/TRBV6-3	CASSGLRHEQFF	TGTGCCAGCAGTGGCCTGAGGCATGAGCAGTTCTTC